A selection of T cell receptor beta chains follows, all from one sample in a study of shared clonotypes between healthy human individuals. Assay used: immunoSEQ multiplex PCR; TCRdb lists only in-frame clones, some missing. Here the sample spans roughly 450,000 clones, 79% being singletons. The sample comprised PBMCs. The receptors were gathered from a woman aged 40 to 50 in good health. Some clones in this sample may be carry-over from other donors' samples. CDR3s include the opening cysteine and the closing phenylalanine or tryptophan. Each record gives: V gene, J gene, clone size, D gene, CDR3 DNA, CDR3 protein. The D gene is left open where the match is weak. Clone size, where shown, is once, few, many, or a class for clones that have expanded.

>TRBV19|TRBJ2-1|.|.
TGTGCCAGTAGTCTTAGCGGTCCCCGTGGGGAGCAGTTCTTC
CASSLSGPRGEQFF
>TRBV6-1|TRBJ1-1|.|.
TGTGCCAGCATAGGAGGGGGAGGTACTGAAGCTTTCTTT
CASIGGGGTEAFF
>TRBV28|TRBJ1-5|.|.
TGTGCCAGCAGTTTAGGGGGATATAGCAATCAGCCCCAGCATTTT
CASSLGGYSNQPQHF
>TRBV18|TRBJ2-1|.|.
TGTGCCAGCTCACCAACCACCCCTTCTCCTGAGCAGTTCTTC
CASSPTTPSPEQFF
>TRBV5-1|TRBJ2-1|.|.
TGCGCCAGCAGCTTCCTCAACGGGGATGAGCAGTTCTTC
CASSFLNGDEQFF
>TRBV6-5|TRBJ1-1|.|.
TGTGCCAGCAGTTACTCGAACGGGGCGGGCACTGAAGCTTTCTTT
CASSYSNGAGTEAFF
>TRBV5-6|TRBJ2-2|.|.
TGTGCCAGCAGCTTGGAGGGGACACCTAACACCGGGGAGCTGTTTTTT
CASSLEGTPNTGELFF
>TRBV5-1|TRBJ2-2|.|.
TGCGCCAGCAGCGACCCGCCACAGGACACCGGGGAGCTGTTTTTT
CASSDPPQDTGELFF
>TRBV28|TRBJ2-3|.|.
TGTGCCAGCAAGCCCACAACTAGCACAGATACGCAGTATTTT
CASKPTTSTDTQYF
>TRBV27|TRBJ1-2|.|.
TGTGCCAGCAGTTTGGGAGGGAGCGGCTACACCTTC
CASSLGGSGYTF
>TRBV29-1|TRBJ1-1|few|TRBD1
TGCAGCGTTGAAACAGGGGGCACTGAAGCTTTCTTT
CSVETGGTEAFF
>TRBV23-1|TRBJ2-7|.|TRBD2
TGCGCCAGCAGTCACCCCATGGGGGAGCTAGGGACTAGCGGGAGGGCGCGGGAGCAGTACTTC
CASSHPMGELGTSGRAREQYF
>TRBV28|TRBJ1-1|.|.
TGTGCCAGCACCGTAGACGGTAGGAACACTGAAGCTTTCTTT
CASTVDGRNTEAFF
>TRBV7-2|TRBJ2-1|.|TRBD2
TGTGCCAGCAGCTTCCTCGCGGGAGGGCGCTATGAGCAGTTCTTC
CASSFLAGGRYEQFF
>TRBV5-1|TRBJ1-1|few|TRBD1
TGCGCCAGCAGCACGGGACAGGGAGGGAGCACTGAAGCTTTCTTT
CASSTGQGGSTEAFF
>TRBV11-3|TRBJ2-5|.|TRBD1
TGTGCCAGCAGCTTGGGACAGACGAACCAAGAGACCCAGTACTTC
CASSLGQTNQETQYF
>TRBV27|TRBJ2-7|.|.
TGTGCCACCGGGAGTGGGGGGGCGGCTTACGAGCAGTACTTC
CATGSGGAAYEQYF
>TRBV28|TRBJ1-1|.|.
TGTGCCAGCAGTTTAGCGGCTAACACTGAAGCTTTCTTT
CASSLAANTEAFF
>TRBV7-2|TRBJ2-7|.|.
TGTGCCAGCAGCTTAGGTCCCGACTACGAGCAGTACTTC
CASSLGPDYEQYF
>TRBV2|TRBJ1-2|.|TRBD1
TGTGCCAGCAGACCAAAGACAGGGTCCCTTGATGGCTACACCTTC
CASRPKTGSLDGYTF
>TRBV7-2|TRBJ2-2|.|.
TGTGCCAGCAGCCGGGTGATTACCAACACCGGGGAGCTGTTTTTT
CASSRVITNTGELFF
>TRBV6-6|TRBJ2-7|few|.
TGTGCCAGCAGTATGGGGCGGGTCTCCTACGAGCAGTACTTC
CASSMGRVSYEQYF
>TRBV19|TRBJ1-5|.|.
TGTGCCAGTAGCGACGCAATACTGGGAAATTGGCCCCAGCATTTT
CASSDAILGNWPQHF
>TRBV5-6|TRBJ2-3|.|.
TGTGCCAGCAGCCCTCCTTTGCGGGGCATCACAGATACGCAGTATTTT
CASSPPLRGITDTQYF
>TRBV19|TRBJ2-1|.|TRBD2
TGTGCCAGTAGTATATGGCGGGGGAGCTCCTACAATGAGCAGTTCTTC
CASSIWRGSSYNEQFF
>TRBV5-4|TRBJ2-7|.|TRBD1
TGTGCCAGCAGCCCATTGACAGGGGCAAGTTCCTACGAGCAGTACTTC
CASSPLTGASSYEQYF
>TRBV25-1|TRBJ2-1|.|.
TGTGCCAGCAGTTACTACGGACAGGAGCAGTTCTTC
CASSYYGQEQFF
>TRBV28|TRBJ2-7|.|.
TGTGCCAGCAGACCTGAGGGGTTATACGAGCAGTACTTC
CASRPEGLYEQYF
>TRBV5-1|TRBJ1-1|.|TRBD1
TGCGCCAGCAGCCAACCGGACAGGGGCACTGAAGCTTTCTTT
CASSQPDRGTEAFF
>TRBV4-3|TRBJ2-1|.|TRBD2
TGCGCCGGCAGCCAAGATGGGGCCGGGAGGGCCTACAATGAGCAGTTCTTC
CAGSQDGAGRAYNEQFF
>TRBV4-2|TRBJ1-3|.|.
TGTGCCAGCAGCCATCCGCCAGTGGTAAACACCATATATTTT
CASSHPPVVNTIYF
>TRBV11-2|TRBJ2-7|.|.
TGTGCCAGCAGCCACCTAGTTGACAGCAGATCCTACGAGCAGTACTTC
CASSHLVDSRSYEQYF
>TRBV5-6|TRBJ2-1|.|TRBD2
TGTGCCAGCAGCGGGGGTAGCGGGAGGGCCGGGACCTACAATGAGCAGTTCTTC
CASSGGSGRAGTYNEQFF
>TRBV9|TRBJ2-3|.|.
TGTGCCAGCAGCCCCCCGGCCCTAGCGAGCACAGATACGCAGTATTTT
CASSPPALASTDTQYF
>TRBV7-2|TRBJ1-1|once|.
TGTGCCAGCAGCTTAAATTCGCAGGACACTGAAGCTTTCTTT
CASSLNSQDTEAFF
>TRBV5-1|TRBJ1-5|.|.
TGCGCCAGCAGTGACGGGAATAGCAATCAGCCCCAGCATTTT
CASSDGNSNQPQHF
>TRBV7-2|TRBJ2-1|.|.
TGTGCCAGCAGCCCTAGCGCGAGCTCCTACAATGAGCAGTTCTTC
CASSPSASSYNEQFF
>TRBV7-3|TRBJ1-2|.|.
TGTGCCAGCAGCCCCTTGGGGGCCCGGGGCTACACCTTC
CASSPLGARGYTF
>TRBV2|TRBJ2-1|.|TRBD2
TGTGCCAGCAGAAAATTAGCGGGAGAAGGAAGCTATGAGCAGTTCTTC
CASRKLAGEGSYEQFF
>TRBV7-9|TRBJ2-3|.|TRBD2
TGTGCCAGCAGCTTAGTCTGGCGGGAGGCCAACACAGATACGCAGTATTTT
CASSLVWREANTDTQYF
>TRBV6-5|TRBJ1-5|.|.
TGTGCCAGCAGTTACTCGAGACCGAGCAATCAGCCCCAGCATTTT
CASSYSRPSNQPQHF
>TRBV7-2|TRBJ1-2|.|TRBD1
TGTGCCAGCAGCCGTGGACAGGGGGTCTCTGGCTACACCTTC
CASSRGQGVSGYTF
>TRBV15|TRBJ1-4|once|.
TGTGCCACCAGCATAGGTCAGGGGAATGAAAAACTGTTTTTT
CATSIGQGNEKLFF
>TRBV7-9|TRBJ1-2|.|TRBD1
TGTGCCAGCAGCTTAGCCTCCGGGACAGGGGCATATGGCTACACCTTC
CASSLASGTGAYGYTF
>TRBV6-4|TRBJ2-2|few|.
TGTGCCAGCAGTGATAGCAGCGAGAACACCGGGGAGCTGTTTTTT
CASSDSSENTGELFF
>TRBV2|TRBJ2-1|.|.
TGTGCCAGCAGTAGAGCGGTCGGGGTTGGGGAGCAGTTCTTC
CASSRAVGVGEQFF
>TRBV7-8|TRBJ1-1|.|TRBD1
TGTGCCAGCAGCTTAGCGACAGGGGTGGACACTGAAGCTTTCTTT
CASSLATGVDTEAFF
>TRBV7-8|TRBJ1-2|.|TRBD1
TGTGCCAGCAGCTTAGCCCCGAGGGACAGGGTGAACTATGGCTACACCTTC
CASSLAPRDRVNYGYTF
>TRBV19|TRBJ2-2|.|.
TGTGCCAGTAGGACCGCTAGCGCGGGGACCGGGGAGCTGTTTTTT
CASRTASAGTGELFF
>TRBV5-8|TRBJ2-2|.|.
TGTGCCAGCACAAAAGGGAGTAGCCCGGACACCGGGGAGCTGTTTTTT
CASTKGSSPDTGELFF
>TRBV28|TRBJ2-4|few|TRBD2
TGTGCCAGCAGTTTATTCCCAGGGACTAGCACGACGCTAGCCAAAAACATTCAGTACTTC
CASSLFPGTSTTLAKNIQYF